This T cell receptor beta chain was sequenced in a study of blood T cell repertoires in COVID-19 (TCRdb year 2020). Some background on the complete study: Samples covering the acute and convalescent phases of COVID-19 were provided by collaborators in the United States, Italy and Spain. The material from the prospective study consisted of cDNA or gDNA derived from T cells, B-cell-depleted T cells, or PBMCs. The dataset comprised deeply sampled blood TCRbeta repertoires from subjects exposed to, actively infected with, or recovered from COVID-19. The repertoires were made available in a free public database intended to serve as a resource for research on the immune response to SARS-CoV-2. The samples were drawn from two sources: the first 160 participants of the ongoing ImmuneRACE study, and over 1,000 subjects contributed by 6 global collaborators. Nearly every sample came with metadata listing a de-identified subject ID, COVID-19 status, age in years and sex. Where available, HLA class I and class II types were taken from metadata supplied by the sample provider and were not determined by assay-based typing. Findings and caveats that apply to the study as a whole: How much clinical and demographic metadata was included differed by source and by participant, and the metadata was provided uncurated.

Participants in the prospective study were aged about 18 to 95 years, lived in some 24 United States geographic areas, and enrolled through a virtual design. In the prospective study, participants were assigned to cohorts based on the clinical history participants reported in a screening survey and a study questionnaire. In the prospective study, mobile phlebotomists collected whole blood, serum and a nasopharyngeal or oropharyngeal swab from each participant. Prospective study participants could optionally give additional blood draws and questionnaires over an approximately two-month period. Blood samples from the prospective study were shipped frozen or at room temperature prior to DNA extraction. The CDR3 contains 13 residues, cysteine and phenylalanine counted. Only the CDR3 DNA stays, 39 bases, in frame from base 1. The germline ends are 4 bases apart after V is trimmed by 1 base and J by 1 base. The CDR1 and CDR2 encoded by the germline V gene are LGHNT and FRNRAP.

TCRbeta CDR3 regions were amplified from genomic DNA by means of the immunoSEQ Assay, a bias-controlled multiplex PCR. In the original analysis: The number of nucleated cells in each sample was estimated from the amplification of reference gene primers within the assay. To quantify the absolute abundance of each unique TCRbeta CDR3 rearrangement, sequence reads were collapsed and filtered. For each sample, productive Simpson clonality was calculated by taking the square root of Simpson's diversity index across productive rearrangements. TCRdb retrieved this table from immuneACCESS and kept in-frame rearrangements only. Not all clones are present; in checked studies, unresolved V genes account for under half, and no reason is known for the remainder. V and J calls and clone size are as listed in that table; D and trimming were resolved from the DNA. This sample holds about 170,000 clones; 87% were observed only once. The ten largest clonotypes hold 1% to 1.5% of the sample.

As for this clone: Its antigen specificity is not known. There are no base qualities to consult, and no much larger clone falls within one base.

Rearrangement joined TRBV12-5 to TRBJ1-1, with the identity of the D gene unclear. Sequences were obtained from PBMCs or T cells enriched from blood (not recorded which). This sequence was found in a human donor with acute COVID-19. The donor label of this sample is uncertain. CDR3 reads: CASGLEANTEAFF. The DNA sequence is as follows: TGTGCTAGTGGTTTGGAAGCGAACACTGAAGCTTTCTTT.